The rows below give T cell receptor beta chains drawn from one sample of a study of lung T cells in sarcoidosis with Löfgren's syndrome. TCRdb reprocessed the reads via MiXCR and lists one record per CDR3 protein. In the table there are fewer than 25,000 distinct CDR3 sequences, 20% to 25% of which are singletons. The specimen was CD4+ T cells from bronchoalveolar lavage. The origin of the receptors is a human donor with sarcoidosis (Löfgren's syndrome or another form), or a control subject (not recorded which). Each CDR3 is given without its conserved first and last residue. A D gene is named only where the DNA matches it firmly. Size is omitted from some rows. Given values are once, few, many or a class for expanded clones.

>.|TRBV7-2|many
ASSLGSALTYEQY
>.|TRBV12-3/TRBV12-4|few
ASSLRGQPYEQY
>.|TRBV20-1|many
SAPRTSWRTDTQY
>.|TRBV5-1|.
ASSLVGAAGEQY
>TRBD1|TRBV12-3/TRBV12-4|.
ASSSTGGYTEAF
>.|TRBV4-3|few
ASSQNPRTQGGYT
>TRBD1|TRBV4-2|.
ASSQETGAVAEAF
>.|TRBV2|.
ASSPGRTAYNEQF
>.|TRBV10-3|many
AISLQGQETQY
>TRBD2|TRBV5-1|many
ASRSSPSGSGRQY
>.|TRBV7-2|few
TSSPNLGDTNQPQH
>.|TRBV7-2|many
ASSLVSTISTDTQY
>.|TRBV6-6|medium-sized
ASSYSPNSYEQY
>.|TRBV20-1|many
SASLEGGEFDTQY
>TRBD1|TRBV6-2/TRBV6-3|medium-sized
ASTHRGGWSWNTEAF
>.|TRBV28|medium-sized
ASSLLTGYYGYT
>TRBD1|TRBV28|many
ASRRTGGVGKLF
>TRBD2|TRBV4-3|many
ASSQGTSGASYEQY
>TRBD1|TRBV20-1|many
SAVYRGLENTEAF
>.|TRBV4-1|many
ASSQQGKNLALTDTQY
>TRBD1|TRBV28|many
ASSVPGTGTLAFSNEAF
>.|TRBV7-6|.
ASSLRGSPGSPLH
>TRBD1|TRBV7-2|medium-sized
ASSLLGQGYNEQF